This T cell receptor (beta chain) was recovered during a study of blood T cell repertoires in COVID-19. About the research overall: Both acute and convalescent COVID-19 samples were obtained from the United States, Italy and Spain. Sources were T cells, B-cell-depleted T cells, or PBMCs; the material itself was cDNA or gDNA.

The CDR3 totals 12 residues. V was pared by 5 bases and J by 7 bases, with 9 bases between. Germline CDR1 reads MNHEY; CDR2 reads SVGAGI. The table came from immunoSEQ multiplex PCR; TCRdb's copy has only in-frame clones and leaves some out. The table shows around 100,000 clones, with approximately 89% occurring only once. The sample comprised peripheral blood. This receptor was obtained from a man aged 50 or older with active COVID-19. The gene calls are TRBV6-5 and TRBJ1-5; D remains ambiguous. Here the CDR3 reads CASSQREQPQHF. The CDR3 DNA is TGTGCCAGCAGTCAAAGGGAGCAGCCCCAGCATTTT.